A selection of T cell receptor beta chains follows, all from one sample in a study of regulatory T cells in long-lasting Graves disease. TCRdb reprocessed the multiplex PCR reads via MiXCR and lists one record per CDR3 protein. The sample holds 620,000 or so distinct CDR3 sequences; 16% are singletons and the top ten take 15% to 20%. These sequences were also reported in another study, on T cells in Graves' hyperthyroidism and ophthalmopathy.

The sample consisted of peripheral blood mononuclear cells (PBMCs), taken at new diagnosis, from a patient treated with antithyroid drugs. The receptors were sampled from a woman aged 30 to 39 with Graves disease. Both conserved end residues are part of each CDR3. The D gene is left open where the match is weak. Clone size is stated in some rows and not others, as once, few, many or a class when expanded.

>TRBV12-3/TRBV12-4|NA|many|TRBJ2-3
CASSSTGGTDTQYF
TGTGCCAGCAGCTCGACAGGAGGTACAGATACGCAGTATTTT
>TRBV15|NA|NA|TRBJ1-6
CATSRDLTDSPLHF
TGTGCCACCAGCAGAGATCTCACCGACTCACCCCTCCACTTT
>TRBV19|NA|few|TRBJ1-3
CASSQEFSGNTIYF
TGTGCCAGTAGTCAGGAGTTCTCTGGAAACACCATATATTTT
>TRBV5-1|NA|NA|TRBJ2-5
CASSFSTTRETQYF
TGCGCCAGCAGCTTTTCGACTACCAGAGAGACCCAGTACTTC
>TRBV9|NA|NA|TRBJ1-1
CASSVAPPGPQGVNTEAFF
TGTGCCAGCAGCGTAGCCCCCCCAGGACCGCAAGGGGTGAACACTGAAGCTTTCTTT
>TRBV28|NA|many|TRBJ2-1
CASGSPAINGLNEQFF
TGTGCCAGCGGATCGCCCGCGATAAATGGGCTCAATGAGCAGTTCTTC
>TRBV5-1|TRBD2|many|TRBJ2-7
CASSGTSGSYEQYF
TGTGCCAGCAGTGGGACTAGCGGTTCCTACGAGCAGTACTTC
>TRBV2|TRBD1|many|TRBJ1-2
CASSETHDRAGGYTF
TGTGCCAGCAGTGAAACTCACGACAGGGCCGGAGGCTACACCTTC
>TRBV18|NA|NA|TRBJ2-3
CASSPIALYGTDTQYF
TGTGCCAGCTCACCGATCGCCCTCTATGGTACAGATACGCAGTATTTT
>TRBV7-9|NA|few|TRBJ1-2
CASSLGQVYTF
TGTGCCAGCAGCTTAGGACAGGTCTACACCTTC
>TRBV6-1|TRBD1|many|TRBJ2-2
CASRIWDRGDTGELFF
TGTGCCAGCAGAATCTGGGACAGGGGTGACACCGGGGAGCTGTTTTTT
>TRBV20-1|TRBD1|few|TRBJ2-7
CSARKRGQGLYEQYF
TGCAGTGCTAGAAAACGAGGACAGGGGTTGTACGAGCAGTACTTC
>TRBV7-3|NA|many|TRBJ2-3
CASSLLVSTDTQYF
TGTGCCAGCAGCTTACTTGTCAGCACAGATACGCAGTATTTT
>TRBV2|NA|NA|TRBJ1-6
CASTDSPWLSPLHF
TGTGCCAGCACGGATAGCCCTTGGCTTTCACCCCTCCACTTT
>TRBV20-1|TRBD2|few|TRBJ2-3
CSARRREGTDTQYF
TGCAGTGCTAGGAGGCGGGAGGGCACAGATACGCAGTATTTT
>TRBV20-1|NA|many|TRBJ1-5
CSATGGPNQPQHF
TGCAGTGCTACTGGGGGCCCCAATCAGCCCCAGCATTTT
>TRBV29-1|NA|many|TRBJ2-3
CSVSIAVVSTDTQYF
TGCAGCGTTTCGATAGCTGTCGTGAGCACAGATACGCAGTATTTT
>TRBV5-1|NA|many|TRBJ1-6
CASSLRTPDANSPLHF
TGCGCCAGCAGCTTGCGGACACCCGATGCTAATTCACCCCTCCACTTT
>TRBV19|TRBD1|many|TRBJ1-1
CASSETGGYTEAFF
TGTGCCAGTAGTGAAACAGGGGGGTACACTGAAGCTTTCTTT
>TRBV12-3/TRBV12-4|NA|NA|TRBJ1-1
CASSLSGNTETFF
TGTGCCAGCAGTTTATCCGGGAACACTGAAACTTTCTTT
>TRBV10-3|TRBD2|NA|TRBJ2-7
CAIRDSRTSGYAYEQYF
TGTGCCATCAGGGACAGTAGGACTAGCGGGTACGCCTACGAGCAGTACTTC
>TRBV6-5|TRBD2|NA|TRBJ2-2
CASSYSGLVTGELCF
TGTGCCAGCAGTTACTCGGGACTAGTCACCGGGGAGCTGTGTTTT
>TRBV7-2|NA|many|TRBJ2-7
CASSSGLKTYEQYF
TGTGCCAGCAGCTCCGGCCTAAAAACCTACGAGCAGTACTTC
>TRBV7-9|TRBD2|NA|TRBJ2-7
CASSSGTSGSVEGSMSEQYF
TGTGCCAGCAGCTCCGGGACTAGCGGGAGCGTAGAAGGGTCCATGAGCGAGCAGTACTTC
>TRBV11-3|NA|many|TRBJ2-3
CASSLEGGLGTDTQYF
TGTGCCAGCAGCTTAGAGGGGGGGCTCGGCACAGATACGCAGTATTTT
>TRBV20-1|NA|NA|TRBJ2-7
CSARDLGTGSSYEQYF
TGCAGTGCTAGAGATTTAGGGACTGGTAGCTCCTACGAGCAGTACTTC
>TRBV4-1|TRBD1|few|TRBJ2-2
CASSYNRGYNTGELFF
TGCGCCAGCAGCTACAACAGGGGATACAACACCGGGGAGCTGTTTTTT
>TRBV20-1|NA|NA|TRBJ2-5
CSARDPYREETQYF
TGCAGTGCTAGAGATCCCTACAGGGAAGAGACCCAGTACTTC
>TRBV7-2|NA|few|TRBJ2-5
CASSSQGLSGTQYF
TGTGCCAGCAGCTCCCAAGGACTTTCGGGGACCCAGTACTTC
>TRBV25-1|NA|NA|TRBJ2-6
CASSRQRDLSGANVLTF
TGTGCCAGCAGTCGACAGCGCGACCTCTCTGGGGCCAACGTCCTGACTTTC
>TRBV19|NA|NA|TRBJ1-1
CASKDTEGEGNTEAFF
TGTGCCAGTAAGGACACCGAGGGGGAAGGGAACACTGAAGCTTTCTTT